The source of this T cell receptor (beta chain) is a study of PD-1 blockade in classical Hodgkin lymphoma. Overall study findings and caveats: Baseline TCR diversity was reportedly lower in newly diagnosed patients than in healthy donors. It was reported as lower still in relapsed/refractory patients. There remain no defined causes for the repertoire differences, which possibly reflect disease activity or prior therapy.

Regarding this clone: What it binds is unknown.

Stated time point: newly diagnosed, previously untreated cHL patient sample. What served as comparison were PBMCs in newly diagnosed, untreated classical Hodgkin lymphoma. Here immunoSEQ multiplex PCR was the method, and the copy in TCRdb shows in-frame clones only, minus some. Of tens of thousands of clones listed, roughly nine tenths are singletons. Germline lookup yields CDR1 LGHNA and CDR2 YSLEER. This CDR3 has 16 residues. Trimming shortened V by 1 base and J by 0 bases, and 10 bases separated the two germline ends. The rearrangement joins TRBV4-3 to TRBJ2-1, with D uncertain. This TCR came from a human donor with classical Hodgkin lymphoma. The sequenced sample was peripheral blood mononuclear cells (PBMCs). CDR3 nucleotide sequence: TGCGCCAGCAGCCAAGGACTTACCAGCTCCTACAATGAGCAGTTCTTC. This translates into CASSQGLTSSYNEQFF.